This T cell receptor beta chain was obtained from a study of cytomegalovirus exposure and HLA in healthy donors. Study observations and caveats: A further, later analysis showed that HLA-associated TCR beta chains (compared with equally common others) were more clonally expanded. Common viral pathogens were later found to be apparently linked to several of the most significant clusters. The authors confirmed in vitro that a few CMV-associated chains were specific for CMV antigens.

This clone was picked up one time. Its target is unknown. Primers included in the PCR were 60 Vbeta and 13 Jbeta primers. Measured with immunoSEQ multiplex PCR; TCRdb has only the in-frame clones, and not every one. The table lists fewer than 200,000 clones, around 80% of them singletons. The source of this sequence is a woman in her twenties or thirties in good health and CMV-seropositive. The sequencing input was PBMCs.

The CDR3 bases are TGTGCCAGCAGCGTAGGGGGCTCGGTCACCGGGGAGCTGTTTTTT. It encodes CASSVGGSVTGELFF. The chain carries TRBV9 and TRBJ2-2, with D perhaps matching TRBD1 (5 bases). Germline V gene lookup returns CDR1 SGDLS and CDR2 YYNGEE. The CDR3 sequence is 15 residues long. The V end was cut by 0 bases, the J end by 4 bases, with 10 bases between. The full variable domain, in which reference TRBV9 and TRBJ2-2 provide the parts outside the CDR3, is DSGVTQTPKHLITATGQRVTLRCSPRSGDLSVYWYQQSLDQGLQFLIQYYNGEERAKGNILERFSAQQFPDLHSELNLSSLELGDSALYFCASSVGGSVTGELFFGEGSRLTVL.